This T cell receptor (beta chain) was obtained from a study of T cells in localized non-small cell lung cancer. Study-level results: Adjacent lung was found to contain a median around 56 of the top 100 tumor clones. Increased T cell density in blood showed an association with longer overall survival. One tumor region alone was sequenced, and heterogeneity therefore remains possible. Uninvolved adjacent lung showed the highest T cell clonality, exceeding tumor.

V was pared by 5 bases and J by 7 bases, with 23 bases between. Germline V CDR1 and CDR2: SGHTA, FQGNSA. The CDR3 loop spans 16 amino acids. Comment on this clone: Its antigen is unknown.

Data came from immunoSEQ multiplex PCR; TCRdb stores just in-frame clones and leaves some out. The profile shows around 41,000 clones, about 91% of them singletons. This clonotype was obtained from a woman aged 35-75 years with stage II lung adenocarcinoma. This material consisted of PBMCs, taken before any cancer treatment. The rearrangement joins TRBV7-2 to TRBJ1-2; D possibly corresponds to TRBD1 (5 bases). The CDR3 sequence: CASSPGGIQADGGYTF. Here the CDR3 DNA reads TGTGCCAGCAGCCCCGGGGGAATTCAGGCGGACGGTGGCTACACCTTC.